This T cell receptor beta chain came from a study of PD-1 blockade in classical Hodgkin lymphoma. Study-level points and caveats: Before treatment, complete responders showed about the same diversity as newly diagnosed patients. Newly diagnosed patients reportedly had lower baseline TCR diversity than healthy donors.

Brentuximab vedotin exposure varied, and every patient relapsed after autologous stem cell transplantation. Clones were sequenced by immunoSEQ multiplex PCR, and TCRdb holds only the in-frame ones, with some missing. There are 40,000 to 45,000 clones in the sample; roughly 73% occur only once, and about an eighth lies in the top ten. V lost 1 base and J lost 3, with 10 bases in between. The CDR3 loop spans 15 amino acids. Germline CDR1 and CDR2: SGHTA and FQGNSA. Concerning this clone: Its antigen is unknown.

The material sequenced was peripheral blood mononuclear cells (PBMCs), taken at baseline. The chain recombines TRBV7-2 with TRBJ2-1; D may be TRBD2 (5 bases). This sequence originates from a human donor with classical Hodgkin lymphoma. The CDR3 here is CASSLGVGSYNEQFF. The DNA of the CDR3 is TGTGCCAGCAGCTTAGGGGTGGGGAGCTACAATGAGCAGTTCTTC.